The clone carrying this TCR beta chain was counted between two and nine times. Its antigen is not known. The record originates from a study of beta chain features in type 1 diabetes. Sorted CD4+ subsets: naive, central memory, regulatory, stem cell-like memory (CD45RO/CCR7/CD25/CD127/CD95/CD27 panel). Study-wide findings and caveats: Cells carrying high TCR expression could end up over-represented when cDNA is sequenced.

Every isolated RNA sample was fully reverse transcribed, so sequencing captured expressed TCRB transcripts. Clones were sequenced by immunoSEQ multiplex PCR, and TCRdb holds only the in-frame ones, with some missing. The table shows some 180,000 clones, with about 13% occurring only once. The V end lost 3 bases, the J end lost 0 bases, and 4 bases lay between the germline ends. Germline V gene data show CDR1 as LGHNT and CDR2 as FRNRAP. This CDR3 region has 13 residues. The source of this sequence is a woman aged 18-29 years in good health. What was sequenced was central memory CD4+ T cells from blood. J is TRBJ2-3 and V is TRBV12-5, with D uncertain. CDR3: CASGFSSTDTQYF. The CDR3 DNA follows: TGTGCTAGTGGTTTTTCAAGCACAGATACGCAGTATTTT.